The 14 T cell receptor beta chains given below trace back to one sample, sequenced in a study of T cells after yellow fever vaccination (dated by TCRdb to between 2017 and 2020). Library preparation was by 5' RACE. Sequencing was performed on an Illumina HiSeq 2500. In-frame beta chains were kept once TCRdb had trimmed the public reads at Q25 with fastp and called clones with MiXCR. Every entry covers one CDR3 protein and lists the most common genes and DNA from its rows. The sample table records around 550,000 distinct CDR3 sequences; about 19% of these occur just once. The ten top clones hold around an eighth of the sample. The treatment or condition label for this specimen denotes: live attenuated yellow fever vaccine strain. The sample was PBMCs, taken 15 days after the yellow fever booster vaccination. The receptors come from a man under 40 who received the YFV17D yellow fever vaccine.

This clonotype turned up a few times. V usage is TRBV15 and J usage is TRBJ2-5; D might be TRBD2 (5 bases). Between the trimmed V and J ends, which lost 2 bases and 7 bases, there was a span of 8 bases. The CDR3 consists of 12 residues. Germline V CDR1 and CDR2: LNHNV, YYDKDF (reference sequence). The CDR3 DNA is TGTGCCACCAGCAGATCCGGAGGGACCCAGTACTTC. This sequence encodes CATSRSGGTQYF.

The CDR3 coding sequence is TGCAGCGTTTTGGGACAGACGAATGAAAAACTGTTTTTT. Translating it yields CSVLGQTNEKLFF. The chain uses TRBV29-1 and TRBJ1-4; 7 bases fit TRBD1. CDR3 size: 13 residues. V gave up 5 bases and J gave up 5 bases; unmatched junction bases: 5. Germline CDR1 SQVTM, CDR2 ANQGSEA.

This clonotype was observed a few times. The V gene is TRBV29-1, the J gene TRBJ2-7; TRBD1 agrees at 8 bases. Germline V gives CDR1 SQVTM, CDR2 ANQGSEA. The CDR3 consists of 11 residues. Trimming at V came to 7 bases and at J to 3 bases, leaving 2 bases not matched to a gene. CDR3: CSGGQDYEQYF. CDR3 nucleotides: TGCAGCGGGGGACAGGACTACGAGCAGTACTTC.

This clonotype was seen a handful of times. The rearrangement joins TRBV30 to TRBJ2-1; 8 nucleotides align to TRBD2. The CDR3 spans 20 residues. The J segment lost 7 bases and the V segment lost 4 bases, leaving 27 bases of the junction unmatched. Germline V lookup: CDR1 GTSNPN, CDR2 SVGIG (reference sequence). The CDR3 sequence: CAWMGSRYRGGRKESNEQFF. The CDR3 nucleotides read TGTGCCTGGATGGGAAGCCGGTATCGGGGCGGGAGGAAGGAGTCGAATGAGCAGTTCTTC.

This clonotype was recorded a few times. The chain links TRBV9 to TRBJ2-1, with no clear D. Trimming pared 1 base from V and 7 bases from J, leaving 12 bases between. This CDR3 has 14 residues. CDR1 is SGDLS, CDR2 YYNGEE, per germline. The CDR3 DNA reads TGTGCCAGCAGCGTACTTGAGGACCGGAATGAGCAGTTCTTC. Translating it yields CASSVLEDRNEQFF. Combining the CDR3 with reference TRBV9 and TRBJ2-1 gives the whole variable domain DSGVTQTPKHLITATGQRVTLRCSPRSGDLSVYWYQQSLDQGLQFLIQYYNGEERAKGNILERFSAQQFPDLHSELNLSSLELGDSALYFCASSVLEDRNEQFFGPGTRLTVL.

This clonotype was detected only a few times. This CDR3 reads CASSQEFHGEQYF. CDR3 in DNA: TGTGCCAGCAGCCAAGAATTCCACGGCGAGCAGTACTTC. The chain joins TRBV3-1 to TRBJ2-7; D unclear. The V gene lost 0 bases and the J gene lost 6 bases, with 9 bases spanning the gap. In germline, CDR1 is LGHDT, CDR2 YNNKEL (reference sequence). CDR3 length equals 13 residues.

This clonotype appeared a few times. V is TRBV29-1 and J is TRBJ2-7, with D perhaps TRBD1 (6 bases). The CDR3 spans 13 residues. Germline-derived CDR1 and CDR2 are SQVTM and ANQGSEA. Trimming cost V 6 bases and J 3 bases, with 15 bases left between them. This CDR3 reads CSVGPGHRYEQYF. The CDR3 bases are TGCAGCGTCGGACCGGGACACCGCTACGAGCAGTACTTC.

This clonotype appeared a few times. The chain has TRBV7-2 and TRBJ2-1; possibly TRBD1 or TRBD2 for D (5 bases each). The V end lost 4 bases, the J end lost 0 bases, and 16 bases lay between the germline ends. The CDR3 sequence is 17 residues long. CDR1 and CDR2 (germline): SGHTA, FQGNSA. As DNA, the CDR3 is TGTGCCAGCAGCTCTGGGACCGGGTCGAGCTCCTACAATGAGCAGTTCTTC. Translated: CASSSGTGSSSYNEQFF.

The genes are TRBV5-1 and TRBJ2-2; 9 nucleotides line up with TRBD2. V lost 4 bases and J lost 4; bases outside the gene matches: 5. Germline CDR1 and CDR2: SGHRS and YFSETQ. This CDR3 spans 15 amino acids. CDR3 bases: TGCGCCAGCAGCGTTACTAGCGGGTCCACCGGGGAGCTGTTTTTT. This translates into CASSVTSGSTGELFF.

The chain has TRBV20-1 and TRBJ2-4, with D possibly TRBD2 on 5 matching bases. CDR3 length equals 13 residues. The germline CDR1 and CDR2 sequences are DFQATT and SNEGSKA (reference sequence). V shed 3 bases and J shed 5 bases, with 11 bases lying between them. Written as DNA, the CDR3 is TGCAGTGCTAGTAGCGTCCTTCAAAACATTCAGTACTTC. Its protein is CSASSVLQNIQYF.

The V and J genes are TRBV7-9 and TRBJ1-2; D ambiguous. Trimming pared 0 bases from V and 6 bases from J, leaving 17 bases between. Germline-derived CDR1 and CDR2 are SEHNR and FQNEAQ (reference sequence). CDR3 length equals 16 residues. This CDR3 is CASSLAHGNGFDGYTF. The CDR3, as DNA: TGTGCCAGCAGCTTAGCCCATGGTAACGGATTTGATGGCTACACCTTC. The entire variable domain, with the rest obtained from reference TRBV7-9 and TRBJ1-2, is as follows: DTGVSQNPRHKITKRGQNVTFRCDPISEHNRLYWYRQTLGQGPEFLTYFQNEAQLEKSRLLSDRFSAERPKGSFSTLEIQRTEQGDSAMYLCASSLAHGNGFDGYTFGSGTRLTVV.

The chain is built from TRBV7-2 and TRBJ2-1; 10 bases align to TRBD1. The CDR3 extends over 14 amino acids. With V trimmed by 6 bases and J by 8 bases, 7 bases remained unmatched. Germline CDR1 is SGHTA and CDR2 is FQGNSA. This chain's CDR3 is CASRPGQGFHEQFF. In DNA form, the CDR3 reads TGTGCCAGCAGGCCGGGACAGGGGTTCCATGAGCAGTTCTTC. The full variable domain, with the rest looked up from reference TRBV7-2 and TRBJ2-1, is GAGVSQSPSNKVTEKGKDVELRCDPISGHTALYWYRQSLGQGLEFLIYFQGNSAPDKSGLPSDRFSAERTGGSVSTLTIQRTQQEDSAVYLCASRPGQGFHEQFFGPGTRLTVL.

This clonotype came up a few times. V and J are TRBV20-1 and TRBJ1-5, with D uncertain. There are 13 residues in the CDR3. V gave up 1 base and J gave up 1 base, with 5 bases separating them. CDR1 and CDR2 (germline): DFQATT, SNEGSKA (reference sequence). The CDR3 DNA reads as TGCAGTGCTAGAGTCGGCAGCAATCAGCCCCAGCATTTT. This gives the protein CSARVGSNQPQHF.

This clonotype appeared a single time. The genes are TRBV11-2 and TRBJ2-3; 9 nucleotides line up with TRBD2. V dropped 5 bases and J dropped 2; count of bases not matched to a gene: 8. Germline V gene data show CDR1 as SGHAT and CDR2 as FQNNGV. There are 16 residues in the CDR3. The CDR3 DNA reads TGTGCCAGCAGCAGAAACGGACTAGCGAACACAGATACGCAGTATTTT. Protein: CASSRNGLANTDTQYF. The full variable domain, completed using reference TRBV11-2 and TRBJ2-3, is EAGVAQSPRYKIIEKRQSVAFWCNPISGHATLYWYQQILGQGPKLLIQFQNNGVVDDSQLPKDRFSAERLKGVDSTLKIQPAKLEDSAVYLCASSRNGLANTDTQYFGPGTRLTVL.